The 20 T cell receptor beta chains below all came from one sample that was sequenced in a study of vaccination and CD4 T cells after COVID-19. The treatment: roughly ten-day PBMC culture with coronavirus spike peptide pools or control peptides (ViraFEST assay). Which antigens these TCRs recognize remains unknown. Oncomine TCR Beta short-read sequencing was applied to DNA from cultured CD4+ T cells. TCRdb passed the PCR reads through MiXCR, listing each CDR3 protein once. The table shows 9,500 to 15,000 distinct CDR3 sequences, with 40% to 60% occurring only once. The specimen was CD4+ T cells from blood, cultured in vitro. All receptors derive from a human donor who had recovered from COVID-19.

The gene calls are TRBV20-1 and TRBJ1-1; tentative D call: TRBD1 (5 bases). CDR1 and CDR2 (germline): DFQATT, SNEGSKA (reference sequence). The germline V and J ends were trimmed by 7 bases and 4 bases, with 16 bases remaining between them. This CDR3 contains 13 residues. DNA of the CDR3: TGCAGTGTGGTGGGGGGTCAGGGCACTGAAGCTTTCTTT. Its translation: CSVVGGQGTEAFF.

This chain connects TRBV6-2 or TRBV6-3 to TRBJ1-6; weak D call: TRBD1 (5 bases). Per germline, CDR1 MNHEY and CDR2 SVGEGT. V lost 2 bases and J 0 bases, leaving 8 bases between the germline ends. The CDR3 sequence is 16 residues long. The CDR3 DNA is TGTGCCAGCAGTTACAAGACAGTCTCCTATAATTCACCCCTCCACTTT. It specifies CASSYKTVSYNSPLHF.

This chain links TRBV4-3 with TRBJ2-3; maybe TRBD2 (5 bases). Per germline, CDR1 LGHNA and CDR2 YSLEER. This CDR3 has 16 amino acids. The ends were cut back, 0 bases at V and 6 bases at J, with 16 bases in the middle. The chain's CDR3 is CASSQDHAELADTQYF. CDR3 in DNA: TGCGCCAGCAGCCAAGATCACGCGGAGTTAGCGGATACGCAGTATTTT.

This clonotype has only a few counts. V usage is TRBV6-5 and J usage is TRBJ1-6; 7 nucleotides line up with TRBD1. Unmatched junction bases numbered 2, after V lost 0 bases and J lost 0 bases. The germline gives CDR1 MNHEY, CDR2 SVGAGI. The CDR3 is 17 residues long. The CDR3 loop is CASSYSPGGSYNSPLHF. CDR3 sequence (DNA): TGTGCCAGCAGTTACTCGCCAGGGGGCTCCTATAATTCACCCCTCCACTTT.

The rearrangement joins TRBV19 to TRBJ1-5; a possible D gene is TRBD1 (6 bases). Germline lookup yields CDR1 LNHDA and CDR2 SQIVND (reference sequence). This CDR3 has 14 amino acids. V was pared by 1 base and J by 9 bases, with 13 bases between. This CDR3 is CASSIGTAARPQHF. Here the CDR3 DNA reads TGTGCCAGTAGTATAGGGACAGCGGCTCGGCCCCAGCATTTT.

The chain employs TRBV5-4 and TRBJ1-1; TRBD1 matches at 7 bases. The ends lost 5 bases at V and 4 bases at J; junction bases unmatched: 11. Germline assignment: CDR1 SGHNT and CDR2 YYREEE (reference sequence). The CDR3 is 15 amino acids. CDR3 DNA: TGTGCCAGCAGACTTCAACAGGGGTTGGGCACTGAAGCTTTCTTT. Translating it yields CASRLQQGLGTEAFF.

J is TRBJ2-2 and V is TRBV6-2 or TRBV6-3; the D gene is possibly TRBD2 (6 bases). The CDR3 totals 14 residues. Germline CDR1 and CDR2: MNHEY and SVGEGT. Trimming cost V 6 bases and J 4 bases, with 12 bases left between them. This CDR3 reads CASSQGLGTGELFF. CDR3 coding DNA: TGTGCCAGCAGCCAGGGACTGGGCACCGGGGAGCTGTTTTTT.

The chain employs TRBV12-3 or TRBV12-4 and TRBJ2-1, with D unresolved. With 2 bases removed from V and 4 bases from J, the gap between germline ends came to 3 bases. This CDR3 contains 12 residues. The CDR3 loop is CASSLKYNEQFF. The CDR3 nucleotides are TGTGCCAGCAGTTTAAAATACAATGAGCAGTTCTTC.

Here the CDR3 DNA reads TGTGCCAGCAGTTTATCCAGCGGGAACACCTACGAGCAGTACTTC. Protein: CASSLSSGNTYEQYF. The chain combines TRBV27 with TRBJ2-7; TRBD2 matches at 7 bases. The V gene's germline CDR1 is MNHEY and CDR2 SMNVEV (reference sequence). The trim removed 0 bases at V and 2 bases at J, leaving 4 bases unmatched. The CDR3 runs to 15 residues.

The CDR3: CSVVQFIGGTEAFF. CDR3 bases: TGCAGCGTCGTACAGTTTATCGGTGGGACTGAAGCTTTCTTT. The chain has TRBV29-1 and TRBJ1-1; no definite D call. V was cut by 6 bases and J by 5 bases, with 19 bases left in between. This CDR3 is built from 14 residues. The V gene's germline CDR1 is SQVTM and CDR2 ANQGSEA.

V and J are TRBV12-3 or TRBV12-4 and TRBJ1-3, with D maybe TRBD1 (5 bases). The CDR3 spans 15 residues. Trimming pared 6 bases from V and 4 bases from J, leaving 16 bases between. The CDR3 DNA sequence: TGTGCCAGCAGGAATAAGGACACAGCCGGAAACACCATATATTTT. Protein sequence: CASRNKDTAGNTIYF.

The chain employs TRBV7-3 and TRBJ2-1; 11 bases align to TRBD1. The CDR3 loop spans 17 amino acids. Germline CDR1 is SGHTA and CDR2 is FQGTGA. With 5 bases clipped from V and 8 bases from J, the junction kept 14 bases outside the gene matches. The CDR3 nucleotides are TGTGCCAGCAGCCCCACTGCCGGGACAGGGGGAATCGATGAGCAGTTCTTC. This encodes CASSPTAGTGGIDEQFF.

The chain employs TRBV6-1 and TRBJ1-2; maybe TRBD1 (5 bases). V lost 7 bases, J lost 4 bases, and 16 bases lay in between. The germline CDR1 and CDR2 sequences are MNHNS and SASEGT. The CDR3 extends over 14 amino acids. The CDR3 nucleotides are TGTGCCAGCATCCCGGGACTGCTGTCCTATGGCTACACCTTC. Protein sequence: CASIPGLLSYGYTF.

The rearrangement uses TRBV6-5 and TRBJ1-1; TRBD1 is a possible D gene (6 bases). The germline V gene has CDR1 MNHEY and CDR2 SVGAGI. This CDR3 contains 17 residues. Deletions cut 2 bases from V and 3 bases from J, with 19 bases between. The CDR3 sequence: CASSYGGGGPQDTEAFF. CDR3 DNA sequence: TGTGCCAGCAGTTACGGAGGGGGAGGCCCTCAAGACACTGAAGCTTTCTTT.

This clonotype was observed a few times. In DNA form, the CDR3 reads TGTGCCAGCAGTGGGTACTCCGCGGCCGACGGGGGTAAAGCTTTCTTT. Protein product: CASSGYSAADGGKAFF. The rearrangement joins TRBV6-1 to TRBJ1-1; D is possibly TRBD1 (5 bases). Germline loops: CDR1 MNHNS, CDR2 SASEGT. CDR3 size: 16 residues. Between the trimmed V and J ends, which lost 4 bases and 9 bases, there was a span of 24 bases.

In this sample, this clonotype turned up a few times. The CDR3 DNA follows: TGTGCCAGCAGCCTAGATCGCGGTCAGCCCCAGCATTTT. It translates to CASSLDRGQPQHF. The genes are TRBV7-3 and TRBJ1-5; no firm D call. Between the trimmed V and J ends, which lost 5 bases and 6 bases, there was a span of 11 bases. Germline CDR1 is SGHTA and CDR2 is FQGTGA. This CDR3 is 13 amino acids long.

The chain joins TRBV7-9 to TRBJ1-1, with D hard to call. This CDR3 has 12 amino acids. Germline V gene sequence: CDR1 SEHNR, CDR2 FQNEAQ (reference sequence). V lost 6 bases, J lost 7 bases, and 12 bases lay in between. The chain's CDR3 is CASSYTSGEAFF. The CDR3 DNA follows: TGTGCCAGCAGTTATACTTCGGGTGAAGCTTTCTTT.

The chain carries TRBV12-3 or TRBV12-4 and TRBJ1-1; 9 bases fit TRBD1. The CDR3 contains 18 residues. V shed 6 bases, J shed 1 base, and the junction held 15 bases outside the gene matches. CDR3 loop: CASRQTGGAWGTNTEAFF. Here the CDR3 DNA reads TGTGCCAGCAGACAAACAGGGGGCGCTTGGGGTACGAACACTGAAGCTTTCTTT.

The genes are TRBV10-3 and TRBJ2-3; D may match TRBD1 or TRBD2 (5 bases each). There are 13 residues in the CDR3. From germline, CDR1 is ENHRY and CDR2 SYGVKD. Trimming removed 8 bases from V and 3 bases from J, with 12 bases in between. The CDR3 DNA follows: TGTGCCATCGGGGGTAGCGTAACAGATACGCAGTATTTT. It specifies CAIGGSVTDTQYF.

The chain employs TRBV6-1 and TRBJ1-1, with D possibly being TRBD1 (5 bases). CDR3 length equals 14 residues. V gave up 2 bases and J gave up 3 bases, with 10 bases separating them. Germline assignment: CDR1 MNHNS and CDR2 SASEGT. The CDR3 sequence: CASSELGGDTEAFF. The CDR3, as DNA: TGTGCCAGCAGTGAACTCGGAGGGGACACTGAAGCTTTCTTT.